The 20 T cell receptor beta chains below come from one sample, sequenced in a study of T cell responses to AZD1222 COVID-19 vaccine. The table came from immunoSEQ multiplex PCR; TCRdb's copy has only in-frame clones and leaves some out. The table has under 80,000 clones, nearly 90% seen once; the top ten hold 1.3%. The material sequenced was peripheral blood, taken 28 days after the second AZD1222 dose. The receptors stem from an adult who received the AZD1222 COVID-19 vaccine.

The chain carries TRBV6-5 and TRBJ2-1; TRBD2 matches 10 bases. V lost 6 bases, J lost 4 bases, and 6 bases stayed unmatched. The CDR3 has 15 residues. From germline, CDR1 is MNHEY and CDR2 SVGAGI. The CDR3, as DNA: TGTGCCAGCAGACCTTCTAGCGGGGGATACAATGAGCAGTTCTTC. Translation gives CASRPSSGGYNEQFF.

Remarks on this clone: At one boundary the junction diverges from the germline segment, which might be a read error. This chain links TRBV7-7 with TRBJ2-1, with 9 bases fitting TRBD1. CDR3 length equals 13 residues. Germline V gene lookup returns CDR1 SSHAT and CDR2 FNYEAQ (reference sequence). The CDR3 here is CASSRTGDNEQFF. As DNA, the CDR3 is TGTGCTAGCAGCCGGACAGGGGACAATGAGCAGTTCTTC.

The genes are TRBV15 and TRBJ2-5; D may be TRBD1 (6 bases). The germline V gene has CDR1 LNHNV and CDR2 YYDKDF (reference sequence). CDR3 length: 14 residues. V lost 5 bases to trimming and J lost 3 bases, with 13 bases between them. CDR3 in DNA: TGTGCCACCAGCGGTAGGACAGTTAAAGAGACCCAGTACTTC. Its translation: CATSGRTVKETQYF.

CDR3 coding DNA: TGTGCCAGCAGCCGTACAGCGAACACTGAAGCTTTCTTT. This codes for CASSRTANTEAFF. V gene TRBV4-2 combines with J gene TRBJ1-1; no clear D. This CDR3 contains 13 residues. The germline V gene encodes CDR1 LGHNA and CDR2 YNFKEQ. With 4 bases removed from V and 1 base from J, the gap between germline ends came to 7 bases.

This clone came up once. This chain connects TRBV4-1 to TRBJ2-2, with 12 bases identical to TRBD2. Germline V lookup: CDR1 MGHRA, CDR2 YSYEKL. The CDR3 has 21 amino acids. The J segment lost 7 bases and the V segment lost 0 bases, leaving 18 bases of the junction unmatched. In nucleotides, the CDR3 is TGCGCCAGCAGCCAAGAGGCTTATAGGGCTAGCGGGAGGGCCCAAGGCGGGGAGCTGTTTTTT. Its protein product is CASSQEAYRASGRAQGGELFF.

The V and J genes are TRBV3-1 (or the pseudogene TRBV3-2) and TRBJ1-1, with no clear D. The CDR3 runs 12 residues. The ends were cut back, 6 bases at V and 7 bases at J, with 12 bases in the middle. Germline-derived CDR1 and CDR2 are LGHDT and YNNKEL (reference sequence). This CDR3 is CASSADRYEAFF. CDR3 nucleotides: TGTGCCAGCAGTGCTGACCGATATGAAGCTTTCTTT.

The V call is TRBV14, the J call TRBJ2-7; perhaps TRBD1 as D (6 bases). The CDR3 extends over 14 amino acids. Germline lookup yields CDR1 SGHDN and CDR2 FVKESK. Trimming took 5 bases from V and 3 from J, leaving 14 bases between them. The chain's CDR3 is CASSSGTPLYEQYF. The CDR3 DNA is TGTGCCAGCAGCTCCGGGACACCCCTCTACGAGCAGTACTTC. Full variable domain (outside the CDR3, taken from reference TRBV14 and TRBJ2-7): EAGVTQFPSHSVIEKGQTVTLRCDPISGHDNLYWYRRVMGKEIKFLLHFVKESKQDESGMPNNRFLAERTGGTYSTLKVQPAELEDSGVYFCASSSGTPLYEQYFGPGTRLTVT.

This chain uses TRBV3-1 (or the pseudogene TRBV3-2) with TRBJ2-1, with 10 bases matching TRBD2. The CDR3 has 19 amino acids. V shed 4 bases and J 3 bases; nucleotides not matched to a gene: 15. The germline V gene encodes CDR1 LGHDT and CDR2 YNNKEL (reference sequence). The CDR3 nucleotides read TGTGCCAGCAGCCCCCCGAGCCCTCTAGCGGGAGATTTCTACAATGAGCAGTTCTTC. Translating it yields CASSPPSPLAGDFYNEQFF.

The V call is TRBV5-1, the J call TRBJ2-5; D unresolved. This CDR3 is built from 12 residues. Trimming stripped 1 base from V and 1 base from J, with 2 bases between. Germline loops: CDR1 SGHRS, CDR2 YFSETQ. The CDR3 is CASSLTQETQYF. CDR3 sequence (DNA): TGCGCCAGCAGCTTGACCCAAGAGACCCAGTACTTC.

This chain connects TRBV7-2 to TRBJ2-3; 13 nucleotides align to TRBD2. J was trimmed by 5 bases and V by 5 bases; bases with no gene match: 7. This CDR3 spans 16 amino acids. Germline-derived CDR1 and CDR2 are SGHTA and FQGNSA. CDR3 DNA sequence: TGTGCCAGCAGCCCGCAACTAGCGGGAGGGGTAGATACGCAGTATTTT. It is translated as CASSPQLAGGVDTQYF. Variable domain in full (rest from reference TRBV7-2 and TRBJ2-3): GAGVSQSPSNKVTEKGKDVELRCDPISGHTALYWYRQSLGQGLEFLIYFQGNSAPDKSGLPSDRFSAERTGGSVSTLTIQRTQQEDSAVYLCASSPQLAGGVDTQYFGPGTRLTVL.

The rearrangement uses TRBV6-2 or TRBV6-3 and TRBJ1-2, with 7 bases aligning to TRBD1. Trimming removed 0 bases from V and 0 bases from J; junction bases left unmatched: 4. From germline, CDR1 is MNHEY and CDR2 SVGEGT. CDR3 length equals 16 residues. The CDR3 loop reads CASSYSGTDTNYGYTF. The CDR3 bases are TGTGCCAGCAGTTACTCCGGGACAGATACTAACTATGGCTACACCTTC.

The rearrangement joins TRBV19 to TRBJ2-2; 13 bases map to TRBD2. CDR3 size: 16 residues. Trimming took 7 bases from V and 4 from J; bases not matched to a gene: 6. CDR1 and CDR2 (germline): LNHDA, SQIVND (reference sequence). The CDR3 is CASNPTSGRPTGELFF. The CDR3 DNA is TGTGCCAGTAACCCGACTAGCGGGAGGCCCACCGGGGAGCTGTTTTTT.

This clone was counted a few times. The chain carries TRBV14 and TRBJ1-2; 8 bases match TRBD1. V was clipped by 1 base and J by 5 bases; unmatched bases: 6. Germline CDR1 reads SGHDN; CDR2 reads FVKESK. The CDR3 has 15 residues. CDR3 sequence (DNA): TGTGCCAGCAGCCAAGCCGGGACAGGAGTTTATGGCTACACCTTC. Encoded protein: CASSQAGTGVYGYTF.

This chain uses TRBV5-1 with TRBJ1-1; 10 bases are a match to TRBD1. This CDR3 is built from 13 residues. The V gene's germline CDR1 is SGHRS and CDR2 YFSETQ. Trimming cost V 4 bases and J 5 bases; bases outside gene matches: 2. The CDR3 reads CASSMGQGTEAFF. DNA of the CDR3: TGCGCCAGCAGCATGGGACAGGGGACTGAAGCTTTCTTT.

The chain is built from TRBV6-5 and TRBJ1-2; D gene unclear. Germline V CDR1 and CDR2: MNHEY, SVGAGI. V lost 6 bases to trimming and J lost 7 bases, with 15 bases between them. This CDR3 contains 13 residues. For the CDR3, the DNA is TGTGCCAGCAGGGTAGGGTTGGTCAGTGGCTACACCTTC. Translated: CASRVGLVSGYTF.

The genes are TRBV6-2 or TRBV6-3 and TRBJ2-7; D is unresolved. With 5 bases removed from V and 4 bases from J, the gap between germline ends came to 9 bases. Germline CDR1 is MNHEY and CDR2 is SVGEGT. The CDR3 is 12 residues long. The CDR3 region is CASSRYSYEQYF. CDR3 sequence (DNA): TGTGCCAGCAGTAGATACAGTTACGAGCAGTACTTC.

The chain links TRBV19 to TRBJ1-5; D unresolved. Trimming pared 5 bases from V and 5 bases from J, leaving 10 bases between. Germline values: CDR1 LNHDA, CDR2 SQIVND (reference sequence). The CDR3 covers 13 residues. CDR3 in DNA: TGTGCCAGTAGTCTAGGGATGTATCAGCCCCAGCATTTT. This encodes CASSLGMYQPQHF.

This sequence joins TRBV4-2 and TRBJ2-2; no reliable D call. The CDR3 is 18 residues long. Trimming shortened V by 1 base and J by 6 bases, and 21 bases separated the two germline ends. The germline CDR1 and CDR2 sequences are LGHNA and YNFKEQ. The CDR3 spells CASSQVGLGGGRPGELFF. The CDR3 DNA follows: TGTGCCAGCAGCCAAGTGGGTTTGGGCGGTGGTAGGCCCGGGGAGCTGTTTTTT.

J is TRBJ1-2 and V is TRBV4-1, with 11 bases aligning to TRBD1. J was trimmed by 0 bases and V by 1 base; bases with no gene match: 13. The CDR3 contains 20 residues. CDR1 MGHRA and CDR2 YSYEKL come from the germline V gene. The CDR3 loop is CASSQVPGQGGPHSNYGYTF. CDR3 coding DNA: TGCGCCAGCAGCCAAGTTCCGGGACAGGGGGGTCCACATTCTAACTATGGCTACACCTTC.

The rearrangement joins TRBV5-5 to TRBJ2-3; the D is unclear. V dropped 0 bases and J dropped 0 bases, with 17 bases sitting between them. Germline V gene data show CDR1 as SGHKS and CDR2 as YYEKEE (reference sequence). This CDR3 comprises 18 residues. The CDR3 region is CASSLAQNTFLSTDTQYF. The CDR3 DNA is TGTGCCAGCAGCTTGGCCCAGAATACTTTCCTAAGCACAGATACGCAGTATTTT.